This T cell receptor (beta chain) appears in the sequencing data of a study of blood T cells in healthy people across ages. The study, taken as a whole, reports: Long-lived donors carried more naive CD4+ cells and greater diversity than aged donors. The fall in TCR beta diversity per million T cells was roughly linear with age.

The CDR3 consists of 16 residues. Trimming at V came to 5 bases and at J to 0 bases, leaving 8 bases not matched to a gene. Concerning this clonotype itself: Its antigen is not known.

The sample, roughly 9.5 milliliters of peripheral blood, was drawn from each donor. Then a second PCR, running about 7 to 11 cycles, was carried out with a sample-barcoded 5' primer and a J-beta primer mix. Each CDR3 protein gets one entry after TCRdb re-called the 5' RACE reads with MiXCR. The sample contains about 1,800,000 distinct CDR3 sequences, 28% of which appear only once. The gene calls are TRBV12-3 or TRBV12-4 and TRBJ2-3; TRBD2 matches at 7 bases. This TCR came from a woman younger than 45 in good health. The sequencing input was blood. CDR3 sequence (DNA): TGTGCCAGCAGTCTGGGGGGGATTTCTAGCACAGATACGCAGTATTTT. The encoded protein is CASSLGGISSTDTQYF.